These T cell receptor beta chains were read from a single sample in a study of CD8 T cells in Susac syndrome. TCRdb reprocessed the immunoSEQ multiplex PCR reads with MiXCR, giving one entry per CDR3 protein. The sample holds around 160,000 distinct CDR3 sequences, approximately 94% seen once. The sample consisted of CD4+ T cells from PBMCs. These receptors were taken from a human donor with multiple sclerosis. The CDR3 runs from the conserved cysteine through the conserved F or W. Fields, in order: clone size, D gene, V gene, J gene, CDR3 protein, CDR3 DNA. D genes are given only for firm matches. The size field is filled for only some rows; it gives once, few, many or a size class.

once	NA	TRBV29-1	TRBJ1-2	CSVRRAGYGYTF	TGCAGCGTGCGCAGGGCGGGCTATGGCTACACCTTC
NA	NA	TRBV20-1	TRBJ2-2	CSARAGRGTGELFF	TGCAGTGCTAGAGCCGGTCGTGGCACCGGGGAGCTGTTTTTT
NA	NA	TRBV29-1	TRBJ2-1	CSVESAGPPYNEQFF	TGCAGCGTTGAATCGGCGGGACCCCCCTACAATGAGCAGTTCTTC
NA	NA	TRBV5-4	TRBJ2-5	CASTRAGETQYF	TGTGCCAGCACCCGAGCGGGAGAGACCCAGTACTTC
NA	NA	TRBV29-1	TRBJ1-2	CSVTQTDGYTF	TGCAGCGTTACCCAGACCGATGGCTACACCTTC
NA	TRBD1	TRBV18	TRBJ2-7	CASSPPGTGGGEQYF	TGTGCCAGCTCACCCCCCGGGACAGGGGGCGGCGAGCAGTACTTC
NA	NA	TRBV3-1	TRBJ1-2	CASSQMVGGYTF	TGTGCCAGCAGCCAGATGGTCGGAGGCTACACCTTC
NA	NA	TRBV6-6	TRBJ2-1	CASSYGAAEQFF	TGTGCCAGCAGTTACGGGGCTGCTGAGCAGTTCTTC
NA	TRBD2	TRBV2	TRBJ2-2	CASRGSGATGELFF	TGTGCCAGCAGGGGTAGCGGGGCGACCGGGGAGCTGTTTTTT
NA	NA	TRBV2	TRBJ2-1	CASSEARGEQFF	TGTGCCAGCAGTGAAGCTAGGGGTGAGCAGTTCTTC
NA	NA	TRBV3-1	TRBJ1-1	CASTPYQNTEAFF	TGTGCCAGCACCCCGTACCAGAACACTGAAGCTTTCTTT
once	TRBD1	TRBV5-1	TRBJ2-5	CASSNGQDPYQETQYF	TGCGCCAGCAGCAACGGACAGGACCCGTACCAAGAGACCCAGTACTTC
NA	NA	TRBV7-9	TRBJ2-7	CASNSQGSYEQYF	TGTGCCAGCAACTCCCAGGGCAGCTACGAGCAGTACTTC
few	NA	TRBV5-1	TRBJ1-4	CASSSTGATNEKLFF	TGTGCCAGCAGCTCGACAGGTGCAACTAATGAAAAACTGTTTTTT
once	NA	TRBV6-5	TRBJ2-4	CASSYSGQRENIQYF	TGTGCCAGCAGTTACTCGGGTCAAAGGGAAAACATTCAGTACTTC
NA	NA	TRBV19	TRBJ1-5	CASYPGGTDQPQHF	TGTGCCAGCTACCCCGGGGGAACTGATCAGCCCCAGCATTTT
NA	NA	TRBV15	TRBJ2-7	CATSRDRSEQYF	TGTGCCACCAGCAGAGATCGTTCCGAGCAGTACTTC
NA	TRBD1	TRBV30	TRBJ1-6	CAWIFGGTGGSPLHF	TGTGCCTGGATCTTTGGAGGGACAGGGGGTTCACCCCTCCACTTT
NA	NA	TRBV28	TRBJ2-2	CASSRGTYGELFF	TGTGCCAGCAGCCGGGGGACCTACGGGGAGCTGTTTTTT
NA	NA	TRBV20-1	TRBJ1-4	CSARDPARGNEKLFF	TGCAGTGCTAGAGATCCGGCCCGGGGAAATGAAAAACTGTTTTTT
NA	TRBD1	TRBV5-4	TRBJ2-1	CASSLEGQGGMQFF	TGTGCCAGCAGCTTGGAGGGACAGGGAGGAATGCAGTTCTTC
NA	NA	TRBV18	TRBJ1-2	CASSPRSASRLGYTF	TGTGCCAGCTCACCAAGGTCGGCCTCGAGGTTGGGCTACACCTTC
NA	NA	TRBV27	TRBJ2-7	CASSSPGMPQYF	TGTGCCAGCAGTTCCCCGGGGATGCCGCAGTACTTC
NA	NA	TRBV27	TRBJ1-4	CASRDVKEKLFF	TGTGCCAGCAGGGACGTGAAGGAAAAACTGTTTTTT
NA	NA	TRBV19	TRBJ2-6	CASSEIWEPFSGANVLTF	TGTGCCAGTAGTGAGATTTGGGAGCCCTTCTCTGGGGCCAACGTCCTGACTTTC
NA	TRBD1	TRBV6-2/TRBV6-3	TRBJ1-2	CASSSGTGATNQTRF	TGTGCCAGCAGTTCGGGGACAGGGGCTACCAATCAGACTCGCTTC
NA	NA	TRBV7-6	TRBJ1-1	CASSLAGGTDTEAFF	TGTGCCAGCAGCTTAGCGGGGGGGACGGATACTGAAGCTTTCTTT
NA	NA	TRBV27	TRBJ1-2	CASSSLGRPNYGYTF	TGTGCCAGCAGTTCGCTCGGCAGACCTAACTATGGCTACACCTTC
once	TRBD2	TRBV12-3/TRBV12-4	TRBJ2-7	CASAHSGRGRYEQYF	TGTGCCAGCGCTCATAGTGGGAGGGGTAGGTACGAGCAGTACTTC
once	NA	TRBV2	TRBJ1-1	CASSIIGEVAEAFF	TGTGCCAGCAGCATAATAGGGGAGGTCGCTGAAGCTTTCTTT
NA	NA	TRBV9	TRBJ1-1	CASSGRGSGTEAFF	TGTGCCAGCAGCGGAAGGGGATCGGGCACTGAAGCTTTCTTT
NA	TRBD2	TRBV6-6	TRBJ2-5	CASTSGLAGETQYF	TGTGCCAGCACCTCGGGACTAGCGGGGGAGACCCAGTACTTC
NA	TRBD1	TRBV12-3/TRBV12-4	TRBJ2-5	CASSTNVKGAGETQYF	TGTGCCAGCAGCACTAACGTGAAGGGGGCAGGGGAGACCCAGTACTTC
NA	NA	TRBV30	TRBJ1-3	CAWSTSSGNTIYF	TGTGCCTGGAGTACGAGCTCTGGAAACACCATATATTTT
NA	NA	TRBV18	TRBJ1-4	CASSLYSGTANEKLFF	TGTGCCAGCTCACTCTATTCCGGGACGGCGAATGAAAAACTGTTTTTT
NA	TRBD1	TRBV7-9	TRBJ1-5	CASSSTGTQPQHF	TGTGCCAGCAGCTCGACAGGGACGCAGCCCCAGCATTTT
NA	NA	TRBV28	TRBJ1-5	CASEGTTSNQPQHF	TGTGCCAGCGAAGGGACAACTAGCAATCAGCCCCAGCATTTT
few	NA	TRBV5-8	TRBJ2-3	CASSLSGDTQYF	TGTGCCAGCAGCTTGTCCGGGGATACGCAGTATTTT
NA	NA	TRBV6-1	TRBJ1-1	CASSGRGVVGTEAFF	TGTGCCAGCAGCGGAAGAGGGGTGGTTGGGACTGAAGCTTTCTTT
NA	NA	TRBV15	TRBJ2-4	CATSSYRDKVHF	TGTGCCACCAGCAGTTACAGGGACAAGGTCCACTTC
NA	NA	TRBV29-1	TRBJ2-7	CSVNQKGSSYEQYF	TGCAGCGTTAATCAGAAAGGAAGCTCCTACGAGCAGTACTTC
NA	NA	TRBV6-5	TRBJ2-2	CASSYSFNRVGTGELFF	TGTGCCAGCAGTTATTCTTTTAACAGGGTTGGCACCGGGGAGCTGTTTTTT
NA	NA	TRBV11-2	TRBJ2-3	CASSPYPGQSSTDTQYF	TGTGCCAGCAGCCCCTACCCCGGACAGTCCAGCACAGATACGCAGTATTTT
NA	TRBD2	TRBV28	TRBJ2-5	CARLQLAGGVETQYF	TGTGCCAGGCTACAACTAGCGGGAGGTGTAGAGACCCAGTACTTC
NA	TRBD1	TRBV7-2	TRBJ1-1	CASSFPGGLGNTEAFF	TGTGCCAGCAGCTTCCCAGGGGGTTTAGGGAACACTGAAGCTTTCTTT
NA	TRBD1	TRBV18	TRBJ2-7	CASSLTGGRSYEQYF	TGTGCCAGCTCACTGACAGGGGGACGCTCCTACGAGCAGTACTTC
NA	NA	TRBV20-1	TRBJ2-7	CSAYWDGRYEQYF	TGCAGTGCTTACTGGGACGGAAGATACGAGCAGTACTTC
NA	NA	TRBV19	TRBJ2-3	CASGSGSTDTQYF	TGTGCCAGTGGGAGCGGCAGCACAGATACGCAGTATTTT
NA	TRBD1	TRBV7-8	TRBJ1-2	CASSPGGIYGYTF	TGTGCCAGCAGCCCAGGGGGTATCTATGGCTACACCTTC
NA	TRBD1	TRBV4-1	TRBJ2-7	CASSHTGTALAYEQYF	TGCGCCAGCAGCCACACCGGGACAGCCCTTGCCTACGAGCAGTACTTC
NA	NA	TRBV10-1	TRBJ2-1	CASSGADLEANEQFF	TGCGCCAGCAGTGGTGCGGACCTTGAGGCGAATGAGCAGTTCTTC
NA	NA	TRBV29-1	TRBJ2-7	CSVNDYEQYF	TGCAGCGTTAATGATTACGAGCAGTACTTC
NA	TRBD2	TRBV5-1	TRBJ2-5	CASSSSSGRTEETQYF	TGCGCCAGCAGCTCTTCTAGCGGGAGGACGGAAGAGACCCAGTACTTC
NA	NA	TRBV10-3	TRBJ1-1	CAIRRGEEDTEAFF	TGTGCCATCAGGAGGGGCGAAGAGGACACTGAAGCTTTCTTT
NA	NA	TRBV9	TRBJ2-2	CASSAGGNTGEPFF	TGTGCCAGCAGCGCTGGGGGGAACACCGGGGAGCCGTTTTTT
once	TRBD2	TRBV5-1	TRBJ2-3	CASSLLAEGDTQYF	TGCGCCAGCAGCTTGCTAGCGGAGGGAGATACGCAGTATTTT
NA	NA	TRBV7-8	TRBJ1-1	CASSLVHMNTEVFF	TGTGCCAGCAGCTTAGTCCACATGAACACTGAAGTTTTCTTT
NA	NA	TRBV29-1	TRBJ2-1	CSVEPRVNNEQFF	TGCAGCGTTGAACCACGGGTAAACAATGAGCAGTTCTTC
NA	TRBD2	TRBV7-8	TRBJ2-7	CASSLGTSGEYF	TGTGCCAGCAGCTTAGGGACTAGCGGGGAGTACTTC
NA	NA	TRBV2	TRBJ2-2	CASSITRGAGELFF	TGTGCCAGCAGCATTACGCGGGGTGCCGGGGAGCTGTTTTTT